This section outlines one T cell receptor beta chain sequence together with its context. Its antigen is unknown. The sample belongs to a study of T cell responses to AZD1222 COVID-19 vaccine. General study results and limits: Reportedly, nearly half the spike-specific TCRs target unmutated variant regions. Repertoires were sampled only after the peak T cell response.

The method was immunoSEQ multiplex PCR; TCRdb's version includes in-frame clones alone and lacks a portion of them. The table includes 120,000 or so clones, about 88% detected once. V was trimmed by 2 bases and J by 4 bases, leaving 18 bases between them. CDR3 length equals 16 residues. Looked up from germline, CDR1 is SGHDT and CDR2 is YYEEEE. The source material was peripheral blood, sampled on day 0 of AZD1222 vaccination. The receptor was derived from an adult in good health. This rearrangement joins TRBV5-6 to TRBJ1-1; unclear D gene. CDR3 loop: CASSFLDGRGGTEAFF. CDR3 nucleotide sequence: TGTGCCAGCAGCTTCTTGGACGGGCGCGGAGGCACTGAAGCTTTCTTT.